Here is one TCR beta chain with its context. Mismatch with germline at one junction end may stem from a read error. This entry belongs to a study of molecular identifiers for immune sequencing clone quantification. One entry per CDR3 protein, called by TCRdb with MiXCR from the PCR reads. The sample lists roughly 300,000 distinct CDR3 sequences; about 23% were seen once. The CDR3 is 16 residues long. The germline CDR1 and CDR2 sequences are LGHDT and YNNKEL (reference sequence). The chain uses TRBV3-1 and TRBJ2-5; 11 nucleotides match TRBD2. This sequence originates from a human donor in good health. Some libraries in this study had Jurkat cell RNA spiked in. Source material: naive CD8+ T cells from blood, with Jurkat cell RNA spiked in. Subset specified: FACS-sorted CD8+CD4-CCR7+CD45RA+ naive T cells. CDR3 sequence reads: CARSQGSGGAPETQYF. The CDR3 DNA is TGTGCCCGCAGCCAAGGTAGCGGGGGGGCACCGGAGACCCAGTACTTC.